A single TCR beta chain is shown here with its context. Antigen: not known. V gave up 3 bases and J gave up 6 bases, with 12 bases separating them. The germline CDR1 and CDR2 sequences are SGHTA and FQGNSA. CDR3 length: 14 residues. The data belong to a study of blood T cells in healthy people across ages. As for the study in general: Capture by template switching was about one barcoded beta molecule per two T cells.

Study results and limitations: The study regarded diversity estimates from one million T cells as underestimates.

The use of a sample-barcoded 5' primer and a J-beta primer mix characterized a second PCR of roughly 6 to 12 cycles. Each cDNA molecule, via a template-switch adaptor with 12 random nucleotides, was tagged. MiXCR, applied by TCRdb to the 5' RACE reads, yields one record per CDR3 protein. The profile shows approximately 1,700,000 distinct CDR3 sequences, approximately 40% of them singletons. Total RNA extraction produced at least 6 micrograms (per sample) for the study. This TCR was sampled from a human donor in good health. This sequence joins TRBV7-2 and TRBJ1-5, with D possibly TRBD1 on 5 matching bases. The sequencing sample was made of blood. CDR3 residues: CASSFMGEGQPQHF. In DNA form, the CDR3 reads TGTGCCAGCAGCTTTATGGGGGAGGGTCAGCCCCAGCATTTT.